This paragraph covers one T cell receptor (beta chain) sequence. The clone's antigen remains unknown. Base qualities were left out, and no much larger clone turns up one base away. The sample is drawn from a study of OX40 agonist ivuxolimab in advanced cancers. About the investigation overall: Ivuxolimab, which targeted the costimulatory receptor OX40 (CD134), was an agonistic, fully human IgG2 monoclonal antibody. Partial responses occurred in three dose-escalation patients, of whom one had hepatocellular carcinoma and two had cutaneous melanoma. Peripheral TCRbeta sequencing was intended to test whether TCR sequence diversity was altered and clonal T-cell expansion was caused by ivuxolimab. The paper covers the monotherapy dose-escalation part of the phase I ivuxolimab trial, which included N of about 56 patients. The dose-escalation cohort was about 87% male with a mean age of about 54 years, ranging from about 20 to 80. Prior anti-PD-1, anti-PD-L1 or anti-CTLA-4 therapy was permitted, and 35% to 40% of dose-escalation patients had received checkpoint inhibitors. Among the 50 to 55 dose-escalation patients, 19 had hepatocellular carcinoma, roughly 15 melanoma, 9 renal cell carcinoma and 9 head and neck cancer. Intravenous ivuxolimab was administered to patients every 2 weeks at six dose levels: 0.01, 0.1, 0.3, 1.5, 3 and 10 mg/kg. The full study reports these points: In partial responders in the 0.1-3.0 mg/kg groups, normalized peripheral clonal expansion was found to be among the lowest, especially among CD8+ T cells. After ivuxolimab, expanded clones were on average more numerous among CD8+ T cells than among CD4+ T cells. The antigen specificity of the clonally expanded peripheral T cells was not determined. Low levels of normalized T-cell clonal expansion were also seen in some patients who did not respond. Clonal expansion of both CD4+ and CD8+ blood T cells was observed from baseline to week 6 at doses 0.1 to 3.0 mg/kg.

Unmatched junction bases come to 8, with V trimmed by 5 bases and J by 4 bases. Including the terminal cysteine and phenylalanine, the CDR3 comprises 15 residues. Only CDR3 DNA remains: 45 bases, in frame from the first base. The germline V gene provides CDR1 SGHNT and CDR2 YENEEA. Patients with a history of autoimmune disease or receiving systemic immunosuppression were excluded from the trial. Peripheral blood for TCR sequencing was collected from all dose cohorts at baseline, on cycle 4 day 1, and on cycle 7 day 1. Samples were obtained from an open-label, multicenter, first-in-human phase I dose-escalation trial of ivuxolimab. Adults with locally advanced or metastatic melanoma, renal cell, hepatocellular, or head and neck squamous cell carcinoma were enrolled in the trial. CD4+ and CD8+ T cells were sorted separately from peripheral blood before TCR sequencing. For sequencing of the TCRbeta CDR3 region, genomic DNA was extracted from the sorted cells. TCRbeta CDR3 regions were sequenced using the immunoSEQ Assay. TCRdb limited this immuneACCESS table to in-frame rearrangements with V and J called. A share of clones is missing; checked studies link under half to unresolved V genes, and the rest is unexplained. A total of 78,000 or so clones appear in this sample, roughly 90% of them only once. Together, the top ten hold 0.44% of the sample.

The source is an adult with an advanced solid tumor such as melanoma, head and neck, liver or kidney cancer. Sample: CD4+ or CD8+ T cells sorted from blood, taken in a trial of the OX40 agonist ivuxolimab. The chain links TRBV11-3 with TRBJ2-3; 8 bases in the junction line up with TRBD2. The DNA sequence is as follows: TGTGCCAGCAGCCCGGGGGGGCATTGGGCAGATACGCAGTATTTT. Its protein is CASSPGGHWADTQYF.